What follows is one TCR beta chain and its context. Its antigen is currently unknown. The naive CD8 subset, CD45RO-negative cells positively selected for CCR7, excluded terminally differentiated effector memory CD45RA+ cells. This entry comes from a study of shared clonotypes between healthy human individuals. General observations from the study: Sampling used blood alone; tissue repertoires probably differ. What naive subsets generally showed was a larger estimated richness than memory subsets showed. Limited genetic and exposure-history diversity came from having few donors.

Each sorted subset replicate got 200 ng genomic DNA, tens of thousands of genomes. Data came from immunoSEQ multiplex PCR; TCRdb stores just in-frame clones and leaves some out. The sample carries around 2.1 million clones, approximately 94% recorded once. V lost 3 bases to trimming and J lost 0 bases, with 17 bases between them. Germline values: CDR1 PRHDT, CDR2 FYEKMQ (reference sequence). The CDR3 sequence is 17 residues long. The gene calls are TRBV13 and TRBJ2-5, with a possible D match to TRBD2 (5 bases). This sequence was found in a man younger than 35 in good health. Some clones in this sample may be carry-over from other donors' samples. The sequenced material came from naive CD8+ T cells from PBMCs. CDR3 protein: CASSFGVARPDQETQYF. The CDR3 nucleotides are TGTGCCAGCAGCTTTGGGGTAGCGCGCCCCGACCAAGAGACCCAGTACTTC.